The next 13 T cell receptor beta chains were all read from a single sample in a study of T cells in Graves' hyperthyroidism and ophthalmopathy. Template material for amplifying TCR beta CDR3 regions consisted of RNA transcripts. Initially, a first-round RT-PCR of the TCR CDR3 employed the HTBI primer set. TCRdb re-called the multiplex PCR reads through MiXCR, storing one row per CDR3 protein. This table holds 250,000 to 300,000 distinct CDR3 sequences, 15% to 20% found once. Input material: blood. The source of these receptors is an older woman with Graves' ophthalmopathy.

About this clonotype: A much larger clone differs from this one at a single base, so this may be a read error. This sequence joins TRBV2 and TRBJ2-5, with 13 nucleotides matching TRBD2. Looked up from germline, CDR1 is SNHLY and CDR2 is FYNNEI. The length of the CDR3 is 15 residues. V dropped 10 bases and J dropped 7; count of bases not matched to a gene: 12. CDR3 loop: CATARLAGGMGTQYF. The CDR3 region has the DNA TGTGCCACCGCACGACTAGCGGGAGGCATGGGGACCCAGTACTTC.

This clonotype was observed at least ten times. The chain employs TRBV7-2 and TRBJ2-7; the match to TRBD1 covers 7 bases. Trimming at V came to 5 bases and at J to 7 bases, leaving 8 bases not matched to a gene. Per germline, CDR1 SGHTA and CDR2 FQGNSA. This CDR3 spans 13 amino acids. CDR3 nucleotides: TGTGCCAGCAGCCTCCGACAGGGCGGGGAGCAGTACTTC. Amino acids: CASSLRQGGEQYF.

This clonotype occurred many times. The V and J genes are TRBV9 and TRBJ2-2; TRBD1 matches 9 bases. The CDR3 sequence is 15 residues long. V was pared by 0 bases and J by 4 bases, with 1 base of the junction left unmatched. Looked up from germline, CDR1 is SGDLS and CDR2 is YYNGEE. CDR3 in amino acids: CASSVETGGTGELFF. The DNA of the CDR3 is TGTGCCAGCAGCGTAGAGACAGGGGGCACCGGGGAGCTGTTTTTT.

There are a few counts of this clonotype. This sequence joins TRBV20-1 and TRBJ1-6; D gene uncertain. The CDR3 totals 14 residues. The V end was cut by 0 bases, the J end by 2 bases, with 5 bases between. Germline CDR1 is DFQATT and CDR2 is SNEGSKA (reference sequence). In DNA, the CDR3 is TGCAGTGCTAGAGACGGGACCTATAATTCACCCCTCCACTTT. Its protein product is CSARDGTYNSPLHF.

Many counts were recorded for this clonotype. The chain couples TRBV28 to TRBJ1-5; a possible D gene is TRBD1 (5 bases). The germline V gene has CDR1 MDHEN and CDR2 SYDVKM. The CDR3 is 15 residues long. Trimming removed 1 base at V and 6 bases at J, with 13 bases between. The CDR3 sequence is CASSLFPGLGQPQHF. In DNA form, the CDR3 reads TGTGCCAGCAGTTTATTTCCGGGGCTGGGTCAGCCCCAGCATTTT.

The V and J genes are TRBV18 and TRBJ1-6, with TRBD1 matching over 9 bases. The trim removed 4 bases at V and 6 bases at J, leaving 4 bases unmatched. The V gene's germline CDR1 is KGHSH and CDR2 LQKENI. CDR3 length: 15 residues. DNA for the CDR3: TGTGCCAGCTCACTCTTACAGGGGGCTAATTCACCCCTCCACTTT. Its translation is CASSLLQGANSPLHF.

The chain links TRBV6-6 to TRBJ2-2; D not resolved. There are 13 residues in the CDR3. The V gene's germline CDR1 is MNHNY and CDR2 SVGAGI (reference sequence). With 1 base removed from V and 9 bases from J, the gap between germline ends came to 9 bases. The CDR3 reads CASSYWQTRELFF. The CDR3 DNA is TGTGCCAGCAGTTACTGGCAGACTCGGGAGCTGTTTTTT.

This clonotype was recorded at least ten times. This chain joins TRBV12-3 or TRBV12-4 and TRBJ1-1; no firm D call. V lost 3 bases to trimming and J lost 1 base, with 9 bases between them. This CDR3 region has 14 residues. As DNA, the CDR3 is TGTGCCAGCAGTTTTAAGGCGGGGAACACTGAAGCTTTCTTT. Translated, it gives CASSFKAGNTEAFF.

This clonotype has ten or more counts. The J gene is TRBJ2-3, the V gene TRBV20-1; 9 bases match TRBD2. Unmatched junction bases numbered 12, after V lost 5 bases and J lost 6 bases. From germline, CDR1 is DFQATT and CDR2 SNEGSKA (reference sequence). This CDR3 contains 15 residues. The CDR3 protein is CSAPGTSRLADTQYF. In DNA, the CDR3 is TGCAGTGCTCCAGGGACTAGCCGGCTCGCGGATACGCAGTATTTT.

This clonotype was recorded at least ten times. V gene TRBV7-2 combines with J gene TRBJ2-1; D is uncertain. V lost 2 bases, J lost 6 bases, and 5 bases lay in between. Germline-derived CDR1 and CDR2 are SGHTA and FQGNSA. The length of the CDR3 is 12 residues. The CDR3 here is CASSLRFNEQFF. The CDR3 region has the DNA TGTGCCAGCAGCTTACGGTTCAATGAGCAGTTCTTC.

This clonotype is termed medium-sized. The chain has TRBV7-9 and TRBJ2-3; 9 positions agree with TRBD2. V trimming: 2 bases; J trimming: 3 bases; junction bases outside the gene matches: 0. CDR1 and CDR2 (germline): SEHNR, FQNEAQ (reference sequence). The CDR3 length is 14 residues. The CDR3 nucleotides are TGTGCCAGCAGCTTACTAGCGGGGACAGATACGCAGTATTTT. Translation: CASSLLAGTDTQYF.

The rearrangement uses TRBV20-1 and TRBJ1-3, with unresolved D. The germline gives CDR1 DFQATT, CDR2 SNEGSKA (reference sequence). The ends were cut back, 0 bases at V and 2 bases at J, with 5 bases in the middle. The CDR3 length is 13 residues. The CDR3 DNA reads TGCAGTGCTAGAGATTACACTGGAAACACCATATATTTT. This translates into CSARDYTGNTIYF.

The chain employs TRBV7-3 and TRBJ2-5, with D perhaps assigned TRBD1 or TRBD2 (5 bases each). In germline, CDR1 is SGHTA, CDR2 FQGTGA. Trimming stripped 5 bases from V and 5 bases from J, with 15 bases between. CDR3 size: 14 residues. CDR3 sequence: CASSPSRDGETQYF. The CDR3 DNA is TGTGCCAGCAGCCCCTCTAGGGACGGTGAGACCCAGTACTTC.